This T cell receptor (beta chain) is drawn from a study of T cell repertoires in cytomegalovirus infection. Study-wide background: Public TCR beta signatures provided an indication of both CMV infection and a matching HLA type. Notes on the study in general: The cumulative frequency of public TCR beta families identified carriers of CMV plus the relevant HLA. Across the ex vivo response, the dominant clonotypes were HLA-C-restricted CMV-specific TCR beta clonotypes.

TCRdb passed the reads through MiXCR, listing each CDR3 protein once. The repertoire holds 150,000 to 180,000 distinct CDR3 sequences, with about a quarter as singletons. Germline loops: CDR1 SGHRS, CDR2 YFSETQ. Trimming stripped 3 bases from V and 6 bases from J, with 22 bases between. The CDR3 sequence is 17 residues long. As regards this clonotype: The antigen is undetermined.

The receptor was isolated from a human donor in good health (CMV status not recorded). Some clones in this sample may be carry-over from other donors' samples. The rearrangement links TRBV5-1 to TRBJ2-1; tentatively, D is TRBD2 (6 bases). The source material was PBMCs. CDR3 sequence (DNA): TGCGCCAGCAGCTCGTCATCACGACTAGGAGGGGCCAATGAGCAGTTCTTC. It translates to CASSSSSRLGGANEQFF.